This TCR beta chain was sequenced in a study of blood T cell repertoires in COVID-19 (dated by TCRdb to 2020 to 2021). With regard to the full study: Samples from collaborators originated in the United States, Italy and Spain and spanned both the acute and convalescent phases of COVID-19. The repertoires were released in a freely available public database intended as a resource for research on the immune response to SARS-CoV-2. The dataset comprised deeply sampled blood TCRbeta repertoires from subjects exposed to, actively infected with, or recovered from COVID-19. HLA class I and class II types, where available, came from metadata supplied by the sample provider rather than from assay-based typing. Sample metadata almost always included a de-identified subject ID, COVID-19 status, age in years and sex. The samples were drawn from the first 160 participants of the ongoing ImmuneRACE study and from 1,200 or so subjects provided by 6 global collaborators. The prospective study material was composed of cDNA or gDNA derived from T cells, B-cell-depleted T cells, or PBMCs. Broader findings and caveats from the paper: The amount of clinical and demographic metadata varied by source and participant and was provided uncurated.

Compared with germline, V lacks 4 bases and J lacks 9 bases; bases without a gene match: 15. CDR1 is given as MGHRA and CDR2 as YSYEKL, both from the germline V gene. There are 16 amino acids in the CDR3, from cysteine to phenylalanine inclusive. Just CDR3 DNA is preserved here, 48 bases in frame from base 1. A note on this clone: What this receptor recognizes is not known. No per-base quality is available; no much larger clone lies one base away.

The collaborating institutions used their own protocols to collect whole blood in K2EDTA tubes. Collaborator samples were shipped for TCRbeta analysis as frozen whole blood, isolated PBMCs, or DNA extracted from either sample type. TCRbeta CDR3 regions were amplified from genomic DNA by means of the immunoSEQ Assay, a bias-controlled multiplex PCR. The original pipeline was this. The number of nucleated cells in each sample was estimated by amplification of reference gene primers within the assay. To quantify the absolute abundance of each unique TCRbeta CDR3 rearrangement, sequence reads were collapsed and filtered. For each sample, productive Simpson clonality was calculated as the square root of Simpson's diversity index across productive rearrangements. This is the immuneACCESS table as TCRdb keeps it, with only in-frame sequences that have V and J called. A part of the clones is gone; compared with another copy, unresolved V genes explain less than half, and the rest is unexplained. V and J calls and clone size are copied from that table; D and trimming were computed from the DNA. The sample includes about 50,000 clones, with roughly 90% observed a single time. 2.2% of the sample rests with the top ten.

This receptor was obtained from a human donor in a cohort sampled during active COVID-19. The sequenced material came from peripheral blood. This receptor chain uses TRBV4-1 and TRBJ2-4, with 7 bases matching TRBD2. In nucleotides, the sequence is TGCGCCAGCAGCCTCGAAGCCAGCGGGAATCGAGTCATTCAGTACTTC. Its translation is CASSLEASGNRVIQYF.